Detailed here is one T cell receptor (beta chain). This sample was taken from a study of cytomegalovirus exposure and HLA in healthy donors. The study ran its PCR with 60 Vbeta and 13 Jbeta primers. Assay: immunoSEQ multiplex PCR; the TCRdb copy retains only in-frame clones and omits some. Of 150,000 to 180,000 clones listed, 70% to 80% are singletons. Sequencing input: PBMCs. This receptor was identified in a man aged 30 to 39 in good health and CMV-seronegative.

The CDR3 is CASSLGTGAKNIQYF. As DNA, the CDR3 is TGCGCCAGCAGCTTGGGGACAGGAGCCAAAAACATTCAGTACTTC. The chain carries TRBV5-1 and TRBJ2-4; 7 bases are shared with TRBD1. The CDR3 loop spans 15 amino acids. Unmatched junction bases numbered 0, after V lost 0 bases and J lost 0 bases. The germline gives CDR1 SGHRS, CDR2 YFSETQ.